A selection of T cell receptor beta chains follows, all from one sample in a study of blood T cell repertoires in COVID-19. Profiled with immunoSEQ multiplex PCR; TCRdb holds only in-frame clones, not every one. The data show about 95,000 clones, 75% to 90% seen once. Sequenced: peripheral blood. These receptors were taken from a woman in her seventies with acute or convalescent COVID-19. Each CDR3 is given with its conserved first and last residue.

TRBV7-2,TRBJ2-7,CASSRQGSSYEQYF
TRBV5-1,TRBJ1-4,CASSWGQAENEKLFF
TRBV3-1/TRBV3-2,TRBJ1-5,CASSQDLAGNQPQHF
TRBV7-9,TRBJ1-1,CASSLMVGHAAFF
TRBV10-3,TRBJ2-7,CAISEGGKVYEQYF
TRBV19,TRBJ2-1,CASAYGGGEQFF
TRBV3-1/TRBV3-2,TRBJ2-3,CASSPRGSGGSDTQYF
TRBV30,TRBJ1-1,CAWLGGLTEAFF
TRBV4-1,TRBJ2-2,CASSQVTSFNTGELFF
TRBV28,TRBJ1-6,CASSNQGLPNSPLHF
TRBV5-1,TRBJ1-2,CASSSQVTSNYGYTF
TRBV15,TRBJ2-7,CATSKTGTYEQYF
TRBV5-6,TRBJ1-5,CASSFRSMGNQPQHF
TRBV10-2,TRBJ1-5,CASSDSGTNQPQHF
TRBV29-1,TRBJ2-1,CSVNRAREQFF
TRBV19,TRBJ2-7,CASSIDHTGSNEQYF
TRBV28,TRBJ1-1,CASSTGGLNTEAFF
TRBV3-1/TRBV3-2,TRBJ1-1,CASSQDPGGWTEAFF
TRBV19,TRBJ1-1,CASSIAGGGNTEAFF
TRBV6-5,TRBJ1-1,CASRSQGNTEAFF
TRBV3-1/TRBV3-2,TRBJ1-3,CASSHFAGGRNTIYF
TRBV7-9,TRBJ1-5,CASSLARGSGQPQHF
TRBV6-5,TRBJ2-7,CASSSGIGYEQYF
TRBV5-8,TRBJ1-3,CASKTRASNSGNTIYF
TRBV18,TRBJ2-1,CASSPPGTGPRNEQFF
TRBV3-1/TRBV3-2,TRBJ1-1,CASSHNTGGTEAFF
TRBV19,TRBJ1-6,CASSILYNSPLHF
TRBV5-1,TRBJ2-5,CASSLGASGGSQETQYF
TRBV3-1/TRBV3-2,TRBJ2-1,CASSQGWASTGEQFF
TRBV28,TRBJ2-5,CASSNPGHTEETQYF
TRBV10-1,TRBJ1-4,CASSAGSINEKLFF
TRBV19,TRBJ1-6,CASSMITVDRLSSPLHF
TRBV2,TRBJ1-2,CASSEGPYGYTF
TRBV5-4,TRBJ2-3,CASSDSTSKYESTDTQYF
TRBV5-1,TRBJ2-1,CASSQQGIGHNEQFF
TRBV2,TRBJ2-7,CASGQGAVTEQYF
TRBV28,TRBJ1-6,CASSLTAGTGRNSPLHF
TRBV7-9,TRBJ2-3,CASSLAVRREAGTDTQYF
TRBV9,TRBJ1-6,CASRRGTGNNSPLHF
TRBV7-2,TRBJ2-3,CASSSRRRTRGPDTQYF
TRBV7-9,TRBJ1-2,CASSLLDRDYGYTF
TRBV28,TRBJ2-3,CASSLSSLRTQYF
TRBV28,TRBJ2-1,CASSWGRVVNEQFF
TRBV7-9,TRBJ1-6,CASSPDTFSYNSPLHF
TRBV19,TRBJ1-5,CATSRQVGGQPQHF
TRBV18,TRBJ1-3,CASSLNPLDGRRDTIYF
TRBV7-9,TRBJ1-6,CASSLDQGLSPLHF
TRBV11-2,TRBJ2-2,CASSFSGAGELFF
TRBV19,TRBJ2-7,CASSISAGGHRYEQYF
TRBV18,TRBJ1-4,CASSGGKNEKLFF
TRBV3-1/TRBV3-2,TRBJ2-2,CASTPDRTNTGELFF
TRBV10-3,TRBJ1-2,CAISERTGNYGYTF
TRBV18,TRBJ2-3,CASSPSVRTDTQYF
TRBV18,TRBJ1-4,CASSPFDTVPNEKLFF
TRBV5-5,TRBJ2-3,CASSLRLTSTDTQYF
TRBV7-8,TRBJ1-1,CASTITRGLIEDYMNTEAFF
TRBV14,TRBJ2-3,CASSQVRADTQYF
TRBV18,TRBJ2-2,CASSPLPSGSAGELFF
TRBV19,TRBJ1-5,CASSIWGVSQPQHF
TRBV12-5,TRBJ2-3,CASGSGREATDTQYF